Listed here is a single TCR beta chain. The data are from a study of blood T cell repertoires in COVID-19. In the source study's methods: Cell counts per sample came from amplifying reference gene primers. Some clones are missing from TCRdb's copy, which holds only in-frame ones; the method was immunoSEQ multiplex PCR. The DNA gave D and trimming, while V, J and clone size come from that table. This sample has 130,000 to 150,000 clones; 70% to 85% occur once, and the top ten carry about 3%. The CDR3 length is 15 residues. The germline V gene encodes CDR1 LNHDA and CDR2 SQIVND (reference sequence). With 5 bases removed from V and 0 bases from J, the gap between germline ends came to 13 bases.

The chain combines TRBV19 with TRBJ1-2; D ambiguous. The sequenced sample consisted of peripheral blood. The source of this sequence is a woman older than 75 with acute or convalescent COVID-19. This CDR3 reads CASSATDPTNYGYTF. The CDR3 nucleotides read TGTGCCAGTAGTGCTACAGACCCTACTAACTATGGCTACACCTTC.